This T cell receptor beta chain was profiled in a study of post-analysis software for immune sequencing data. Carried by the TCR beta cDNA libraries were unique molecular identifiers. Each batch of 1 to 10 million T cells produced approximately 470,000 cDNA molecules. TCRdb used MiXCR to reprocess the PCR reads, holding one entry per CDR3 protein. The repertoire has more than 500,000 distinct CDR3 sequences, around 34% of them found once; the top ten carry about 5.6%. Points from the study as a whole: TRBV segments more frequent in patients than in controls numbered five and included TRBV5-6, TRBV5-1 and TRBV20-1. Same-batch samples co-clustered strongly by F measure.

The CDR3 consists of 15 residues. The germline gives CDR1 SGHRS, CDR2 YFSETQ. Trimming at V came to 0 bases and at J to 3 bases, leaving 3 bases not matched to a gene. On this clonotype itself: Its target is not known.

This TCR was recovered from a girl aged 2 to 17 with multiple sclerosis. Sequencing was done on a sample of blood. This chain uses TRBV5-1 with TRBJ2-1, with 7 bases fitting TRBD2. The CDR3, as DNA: TGCGCCAGCAGCTTGGAACTAGCGAGCTACAATGAGCAGTTCTTC. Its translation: CASSLELASYNEQFF.